These 10 T cell receptor beta chains were sequenced from one sample in a study of lung T cells in sarcoidosis with Löfgren's syndrome. TCRdb re-called the reads with MiXCR, one entry per CDR3 protein. The table has some 3,700 distinct CDR3 sequences, about 20% seen once. Sample: CD4+ T cells from bronchoalveolar lavage. The source is a human donor with sarcoidosis (Löfgren's syndrome or another form), or a control subject (not recorded which).

This clonotype counts as large. The chain joins TRBV20-1 to TRBJ2-3; D gene uncertain. The CDR3 runs to 12 residues. The V end lost 3 bases, the J end lost 6 bases, and 10 bases lay between the germline ends. CDR1 and CDR2 from the germline V gene are DFQATT and SNEGSKA (reference sequence). The CDR3 here is CSARPGLDTQYF. DNA for the CDR3: TGCAGTGCTAGGCCGGGTTTGGATACGCAGTATTTT.

In regard to this clonotype: This may stem from a read error, because a much larger clone lies one nucleotide away. The CDR3: CASSPRWAGGNTIYF. As DNA, the CDR3 is TGTGCCAGCAGCCCCCGGTGGGCAGGGGGAAACACCATATATTTT. This chain links TRBV7-2 with TRBJ1-3; a weak D match, TRBD1 (5 bases). This CDR3 has 15 amino acids. V was cut by 5 bases and J by 4 bases, with 15 bases left in between. Germline V CDR1 and CDR2: SGHTA, FQGNSA. The complete variable domain, with remaining parts taken from reference TRBV7-2 and TRBJ1-3, reads GAGVSQSPSNKVTEKGKDVELRCDPISGHTALYWYRQSLGQGLEFLIYFQGNSAPDKSGLPSDRFSAERTGGSVSTLTIQRTQQEDSAVYLCASSPRWAGGNTIYFGEGSWLTVV.

As to this clonotype: A much larger clone differs from this one at a single base, so this may be a read error. The chain links TRBV30 to TRBJ2-3; D perhaps matches TRBD1 (5 bases). This CDR3 contains 16 residues. Germline V gene lookup returns CDR1 GTSNPN and CDR2 SVGIG (reference sequence). The CDR3 loop reads CAWSVRGQGLTGTQYF. The CDR3, as DNA: TGTGCCTGGAGTGTAAGGGGCCAGGGCCTCACAGGTACGCAGTATTTT. Complete variable domain (other parts from reference TRBV30 and TRBJ2-3): SQTIHQWPATLVQPVGSPLSLECTVEGTSNPNLYWYRQAAGRGLQLLFYSVGIGQISSEVPQNLSASRPQDRQFILSSKKLLLSDSGFYLCAWSVRGQGLTGTQYFGPGTRLTVL.

With respect to this clonotype: Compared with germline, one end of the junction differs, possibly owing to a read error. This chain uses TRBV10-1 with TRBJ2-2; D uncertain. The CDR3 sequence is 13 residues long. Germline V gives CDR1 WNHNN, CDR2 SYGVQD (reference sequence). The CDR3 loop is CDSRKGTTGELFF. The CDR3 DNA follows: TGCGACAGCAGAAAGGGAACTACCGGGGAGCTGTTTTTT.

For this clonotype: The junction shows a germline mismatch at one end, possibly a read error. The chain employs TRBV7-2 and TRBJ2-3, with D unclear. The CDR3 length is 15 residues. Germline CDR1 and CDR2: SGHTA and FQGNSA. CDR3 in DNA: TGTGCCGGCAGCCCCTCCTACCTTAGCACGGATACGCAGTATTTT. The encoded protein is CAGSPSYLSTDTQYF. The full variable domain, in which reference TRBV7-2 and TRBJ2-3 provide the parts outside the CDR3, is GAGVSQSPSNKVTEKGKDVELRCDPISGHTALYWYRQSLGQGLEFLIYFQGNSAPDKSGLPSDRFSAERTGGSVSTLTIQRTQQEDSAVYLCAGSPSYLSTDTQYFGPGTRLTVL.

In this sample, this clonotype is medium-sized. V usage is TRBV10-3 and J usage is TRBJ1-1, with no clear D. CDR1 is ENHRY, CDR2 SYGVKD, per germline. The CDR3 spans 14 residues. Trimming left V 3 bases short and J 0 bases short, with 8 bases between. Here the CDR3 DNA reads TGTGCCATCAGTGACGTTTCAATGAACACTGAAGCTTTCTTT. Its protein product is CAISDVSMNTEAFF.

Within the sample, this clonotype is medium-sized. The rearrangement links TRBV20-1 to TRBJ2-3; maybe TRBD2 (5 bases). The CDR3 consists of 14 residues. V lost 0 bases to trimming and J lost 1 base, with 8 bases between them. CDR1 DFQATT and CDR2 SNEGSKA come from the germline V gene (reference sequence). The CDR3 nucleotides read TGCAGTGCTAGAGATTCCGGGGGCACAGATACGCAGTATTTT. Translated, it gives CSARDSGGTDTQYF.

This clonotype is classed as large. The V and J genes are TRBV6-1 and TRBJ1-1, with D possibly TRBD1 on 5 matching bases. Trimming took 8 bases from V and 4 from J, leaving 14 bases between them. The CDR3 has 13 amino acids. CDR1 is MNHNS and CDR2 is SASEGT in the germline V gene. The CDR3 region is CASRPPGATEAFF. In DNA, the CDR3 is TGTGCCAGCCGCCCGCCTGGGGCCACTGAAGCTTTCTTT.

This clonotype was seen at least ten times. The V gene is TRBV7-3, the J gene TRBJ2-5; D is possibly TRBD2 (6 bases). Trimming took off 3 bases at V and 1 base at J, with 9 bases between the two ends. This CDR3 has 14 residues. Germline CDR1 and CDR2: SGHTA and FQGTGA. DNA for the CDR3: TGTGCCAGCAGCTTTTTGGGGGGCCAAGAGACCCAGTACTTC. Translated, it gives CASSFLGGQETQYF. The whole variable domain, filled in from reference TRBV7-3 and TRBJ2-5, reads GAGVSQTPSNKVTEKGKYVELRCDPISGHTALYWYRQSLGQGPEFLIYFQGTGAADDSGLPNDRFFAVRPEGSVSTLKIQRTERGDSAVYLCASSFLGGQETQYFGPGTRLLVL.

As to this clonotype: The junction and the germline gene differ at one end; a read error may be behind it. V gene TRBV20-1 combines with J gene TRBJ2-3; D is undetermined. CDR1 is DFQATT and CDR2 is SNEGSKA in the germline V gene (reference sequence). This CDR3 is built from 14 residues. The CDR3 DNA is TGCAGTGCTAGAGATTTCGGTGGCACAGATACGCAGTACTTT. As protein: CSARDFGGTDTQYF.